This record concerns one T cell receptor (beta chain) sequence. Germline trimming cut 2 bases from V and 9 bases from J; bases unmatched to any gene: 11. The CDR3 covers 15 residues. Per the germline V gene, CDR1 is MNHEY and CDR2 is SMNVEV (reference sequence). The sample is drawn from a study of blood T cell repertoires in COVID-19. Background on the study: The United States, Italy and Spain were the sources of the acute and convalescent COVID-19 samples.

Assay: immunoSEQ multiplex PCR; the TCRdb copy retains only in-frame clones and omits some. The sample has roughly 180,000 clones, 80% to 90% seen once. Material for sequencing was peripheral blood. The chain links TRBV27 to TRBJ2-5; 8 bases align to TRBD2. The origin of this receptor is a man aged 55 to 69 with acute or convalescent COVID-19. As DNA, the CDR3 is TGTGCCAGCAGTTTAATCGGGGGGGGGACGAGGTCCCAGTACTTC. Protein product: CASSLIGGGTRSQYF.